The rows below give T cell receptor beta chains drawn from one sample of a study of OX40 agonist ivuxolimab in advanced cancers. The assay was immunoSEQ multiplex PCR, and TCRdb's table has in-frame clones only and misses some. The sample has roughly 79,000 clones, 75% to 95% seen once; the top ten hold approximately 1.5%. The sample here was CD4+ or CD8+ T cells sorted from blood, taken in a trial of the OX40 agonist ivuxolimab. The receptors were sampled from an adult with an advanced solid tumor such as melanoma, head and neck, liver or kidney cancer. CDR3s include the opening cysteine and the closing phenylalanine or tryptophan. The D gene is left open where the match is weak. Expanded clones get a size class; other rows say once, few or many, or leave the size out.

d_call | j_call | clone_size | v_call | cdr3_aa | cdr3_nt
TRBD1 | TRBJ1-1 | NA | TRBV28 | CASSSGQGQAFF | TGTGCCAGCAGTTCGGGACAGGGTCAAGCTTTCTTT
TRBD1 | TRBJ1-5 | NA | TRBV9 | CASSADRGINQPQHF | TGTGCCAGCAGCGCCGACAGGGGGATCAATCAGCCCCAGCATTTT
NA | TRBJ2-1 | once | TRBV7-2 | CASSPRYFGEQFF | TGTGCCAGCAGCCCCCGGTATTTTGGTGAGCAGTTCTTC
NA | TRBJ2-2 | NA | TRBV21-1 | CASSKVQGATGELFF | TGTGCCAGCAGCAAAGTGCAGGGTGCCACCGGGGAGCTGTTTTTT
NA | TRBJ2-6 | NA | TRBV28 | CASSLGGPPSGANVLTF | TGTGCCAGCAGTTTGGGCGGGCCACCCTCTGGGGCCAACGTCCTGACTTTC
TRBD1 | TRBJ1-1 | many | TRBV5-6 | CASSRGTGGTSNTEAFF | TGTGCCAGCAGCAGGGGGACAGGGGGCACTTCGAACACTGAAGCTTTCTTT
NA | TRBJ2-3 | NA | TRBV4-1 | CASSQERGGSTDTQYF | TGCGCCAGCAGCCAAGAAAGGGGTGGTAGCACAGATACGCAGTATTTT
NA | TRBJ2-6 | NA | TRBV11-2 | CASSSGANVLTF | TGTGCCAGCTCGTCTGGGGCCAACGTCCTGACTTTC
NA | TRBJ2-3 | NA | TRBV5-1 | CASSLAAGPSDTQYF | TGCGCCAGCAGCTTGGCAGCGGGCCCCTCAGATACGCAGTATTTT
NA | TRBJ2-7 | NA | TRBV2 | CASSAGTGSSYEQYF | TGTGCCAGCAGCGCCGGGACGGGGAGCTCCTACGAGCAGTACTTC
TRBD1 | TRBJ2-1 | NA | TRBV2 | CASSETYYRGGFNEQFF | TGTGCCAGCAGCGAAACTTACTACAGGGGTGGATTTAATGAGCAGTTCTTC
TRBD1 | TRBJ2-7 | NA | TRBV28 | CASSATGDLGVNEQYF | TGTGCCAGCAGTGCCACAGGGGACCTTGGGGTTAACGAGCAGTACTTC
NA | TRBJ2-3 | NA | TRBV30 | CAWSVPGSPTDTQYF | TGTGCCTGGAGTGTACCGGGCAGCCCCACAGATACGCAGTATTTT
NA | TRBJ1-3 | few | TRBV30 | CAWRGSGNTIYF | TGTGCCTGGAGGGGCTCTGGAAACACCATATATTTT
NA | TRBJ2-6 | NA | TRBV30 | CAWSEGVAGANVLTF | TGTGCCTGGAGTGAGGGAGTGGCTGGGGCCAACGTCCTGACTTTC
NA | TRBJ2-2 | NA | TRBV6-6 | CASSYPTGELFF | TGTGCCAGCAGTTACCCCACCGGGGAGCTGTTTTTT
NA | TRBJ2-1 | NA | TRBV7-2 | CASSSTVPSSYNEQFF | TGTGCCAGCAGTTCGACAGTCCCGAGCTCCTACAATGAGCAGTTCTTC
NA | TRBJ2-7 | NA | TRBV12-2 | CASRCRTGVLSGEQYF | TGTGCAAGTCGCTGTAGGACAGGAGTGTTATCTGGCGAGCAGTACTTC
NA | TRBJ1-4 | NA | TRBV5-1 | CASSFHGTNEKLFF | TGCGCCAGCAGCTTCCACGGAACTAATGAAAAACTGTTTTTT
NA | TRBJ2-3 | NA | TRBV5-1 | CASRNGGADTQYF | TGCGCCAGCAGGAACGGAGGGGCAGATACGCAGTATTTT
NA | TRBJ2-1 | NA | TRBV28 | CASSFPPHNEQFF | TGTGCCAGCAGTTTCCCCCCGCACAATGAGCAGTTCTTC
NA | TRBJ1-3 | NA | TRBV4-1 | CASSQGDLGDNTIYF | TGCGCCAGCAGCCAAGGGGATTTAGGGGACAACACCATATATTTT
TRBD1 | TRBJ2-6 | NA | TRBV10-3 | CAISESAGQGSGANVLTF | TGTGCCATCAGTGAGTCGGCGGGACAGGGGTCTGGGGCCAACGTCCTGACTTTC
TRBD1 | TRBJ2-7 | NA | TRBV28 | CASRPTGDYEQYF | TGTGCCAGCAGACCGACAGGGGATTACGAGCAGTACTTC
NA | TRBJ1-1 | NA | TRBV23-1 | CASSHPREAEAFF | TGCGCCAGCAGTCACCCCCGGGAAGCGGAAGCTTTCTTT
TRBD2 | TRBJ2-1 | NA | TRBV5-1 | CASRISGTSSNEQFF | TGCGCCAGCAGAATTTCCGGGACTAGCAGCAATGAGCAGTTCTTC
NA | TRBJ2-3 | NA | TRBV7-9 | CASRRGGTDTQYF | TGTGCCAGCAGGAGGGGCGGCACAGATACGCAGTATTTT
NA | TRBJ1-4 | NA | TRBV30 | CAWRNYGTNEKLFF | TGTGCCTGGAGAAACTATGGGACTAATGAAAAACTGTTTTTT
NA | TRBJ2-1 | NA | TRBV7-2 | CASSLDSTYNEQFF | TGTGCCAGCAGCCTCGACAGCACCTACAATGAGCAGTTCTTC
TRBD1 | TRBJ2-6 | NA | TRBV5-1 | CASSHGVGQAGANVLTF | TGCGCCAGCAGTCACGGGGTGGGACAGGCTGGGGCCAACGTCCTGACTTTC
TRBD1 | TRBJ2-6 | NA | TRBV5-1 | CASSATGGTGANVLTF | TGCGCCAGCAGCGCAACAGGGGGAACTGGGGCCAACGTCCTGACTTTC
TRBD2 | TRBJ2-1 | NA | TRBV29-1 | CSALTSGRAGQFF | TGCAGCGCCTTGACTAGCGGGAGGGCCGGGCAGTTCTTC
NA | TRBJ1-1 | NA | TRBV6-5 | CASSYSTGIMNTEAFF | TGTGCCAGCAGTTACTCCACAGGTATCATGAACACTGAAGCTTTCTTT
NA | TRBJ1-1 | NA | TRBV10-3 | CAITRGGRDNTEAFF | TGTGCCATCACGAGGGGGGGGCGAGACAACACTGAAGCTTTCTTT
TRBD2 | TRBJ2-3 | NA | TRBV5-1 | CASSRMTSGSTDTQYF | TGCGCCAGCAGCCGCATGACTAGCGGGTCCACAGATACGCAGTATTTT
NA | TRBJ2-3 | NA | TRBV14 | CASSGTGPSTDTQYF | TGTGCCAGCAGCGGAACCGGGCCTAGCACAGATACGCAGTATTTT
NA | TRBJ2-6 | few | TRBV27 | CASSRGTGANVLTF | TGTGCCAGCAGCAGGGGTACTGGGGCCAACGTCCTGACTTTC
NA | TRBJ1-2 | NA | TRBV28 | CASSFSGGNYGYTF | TGTGCCAGCAGTTTTTCTGGAGGGAACTATGGCTACACCTTC
TRBD2 | TRBJ2-1 | NA | TRBV30 | CAWTTPGGSPWGSYNEQFF | TGTGCCTGGACCACCCCCGGCGGGAGCCCCTGGGGCTCCTACAATGAGCAGTTCTTC
NA | TRBJ1-6 | NA | TRBV6-1 | CASAGMSYNSPLHF | TGTGCCAGCGCAGGGATGTCCTATAATTCACCCCTCCACTTT